This T cell receptor beta chain was captured in a study of neurological immune-mediated disorders. Study findings and constraints: No link was found between any clinical or MRI feature and the multiple sclerosis repertoire cluster. No CDR3 amino acid sequences recurred among expanded clones across subjects, suggesting private repertoires in all groups.

In its sample, this clonotype is medium-sized. Its antigen remains unknown. 5'RACE with 10-nucleotide random UMIs generated the cDNA. TCRdb re-analysed the 5' RACE reads in MiXCR, keeping a single row per CDR3 protein. In the table there are 55,000 to 70,000 distinct CDR3 sequences, 4.5% to 5.5% of which are singletons. Germline values: CDR1 MDHEN, CDR2 SYDVKM. The CDR3 extends over 18 amino acids. V was clipped by 6 bases and J by 1 base; unmatched bases: 14. Sequenced material: PBMCs. V is TRBV28 and J is TRBJ1-5; 8 nucleotides agree with TRBD1. The origin of this receptor is a woman in her 50s with multiple sclerosis. The CDR3 DNA reads TGTGCCAGCAGACCCACCTGGTACCGGGACAGGAGCAATCAGCCCCAGCATTTT. It yields the protein CASRPTWYRDRSNQPQHF.